Described below is a single TCR beta chain sequence and its context. These data come from a study of blood T cell repertoires in COVID-19. Study-level background: PBMCs, B-cell-depleted T cells, or T cells provided the cDNA or gDNA that made up the material.

Unmatched junction bases numbered 6, after V lost 2 bases and J lost 2 bases. This CDR3 has 17 amino acids. Germline V gene sequence: CDR1 KGHDR, CDR2 SFDVKD. Only in-frame clones appear in the TCRdb table, and some are missing; sequencing was by immunoSEQ multiplex PCR. Of 20,000 to 25,000 clones listed, approximately 73% are singletons. The chain has TRBV24-1 and TRBJ2-4; 9 nucleotides align to TRBD1. The specimen sequenced was peripheral blood. The receptor's source is a human donor in a cohort sampled during active or convalescent COVID-19. The CDR3 sequence is CATSDSGDRVSKNIQYF. The CDR3 DNA follows: TGTGCCACCAGTGATTCGGGGGACAGGGTGTCCAAAAACATTCAGTACTTC.